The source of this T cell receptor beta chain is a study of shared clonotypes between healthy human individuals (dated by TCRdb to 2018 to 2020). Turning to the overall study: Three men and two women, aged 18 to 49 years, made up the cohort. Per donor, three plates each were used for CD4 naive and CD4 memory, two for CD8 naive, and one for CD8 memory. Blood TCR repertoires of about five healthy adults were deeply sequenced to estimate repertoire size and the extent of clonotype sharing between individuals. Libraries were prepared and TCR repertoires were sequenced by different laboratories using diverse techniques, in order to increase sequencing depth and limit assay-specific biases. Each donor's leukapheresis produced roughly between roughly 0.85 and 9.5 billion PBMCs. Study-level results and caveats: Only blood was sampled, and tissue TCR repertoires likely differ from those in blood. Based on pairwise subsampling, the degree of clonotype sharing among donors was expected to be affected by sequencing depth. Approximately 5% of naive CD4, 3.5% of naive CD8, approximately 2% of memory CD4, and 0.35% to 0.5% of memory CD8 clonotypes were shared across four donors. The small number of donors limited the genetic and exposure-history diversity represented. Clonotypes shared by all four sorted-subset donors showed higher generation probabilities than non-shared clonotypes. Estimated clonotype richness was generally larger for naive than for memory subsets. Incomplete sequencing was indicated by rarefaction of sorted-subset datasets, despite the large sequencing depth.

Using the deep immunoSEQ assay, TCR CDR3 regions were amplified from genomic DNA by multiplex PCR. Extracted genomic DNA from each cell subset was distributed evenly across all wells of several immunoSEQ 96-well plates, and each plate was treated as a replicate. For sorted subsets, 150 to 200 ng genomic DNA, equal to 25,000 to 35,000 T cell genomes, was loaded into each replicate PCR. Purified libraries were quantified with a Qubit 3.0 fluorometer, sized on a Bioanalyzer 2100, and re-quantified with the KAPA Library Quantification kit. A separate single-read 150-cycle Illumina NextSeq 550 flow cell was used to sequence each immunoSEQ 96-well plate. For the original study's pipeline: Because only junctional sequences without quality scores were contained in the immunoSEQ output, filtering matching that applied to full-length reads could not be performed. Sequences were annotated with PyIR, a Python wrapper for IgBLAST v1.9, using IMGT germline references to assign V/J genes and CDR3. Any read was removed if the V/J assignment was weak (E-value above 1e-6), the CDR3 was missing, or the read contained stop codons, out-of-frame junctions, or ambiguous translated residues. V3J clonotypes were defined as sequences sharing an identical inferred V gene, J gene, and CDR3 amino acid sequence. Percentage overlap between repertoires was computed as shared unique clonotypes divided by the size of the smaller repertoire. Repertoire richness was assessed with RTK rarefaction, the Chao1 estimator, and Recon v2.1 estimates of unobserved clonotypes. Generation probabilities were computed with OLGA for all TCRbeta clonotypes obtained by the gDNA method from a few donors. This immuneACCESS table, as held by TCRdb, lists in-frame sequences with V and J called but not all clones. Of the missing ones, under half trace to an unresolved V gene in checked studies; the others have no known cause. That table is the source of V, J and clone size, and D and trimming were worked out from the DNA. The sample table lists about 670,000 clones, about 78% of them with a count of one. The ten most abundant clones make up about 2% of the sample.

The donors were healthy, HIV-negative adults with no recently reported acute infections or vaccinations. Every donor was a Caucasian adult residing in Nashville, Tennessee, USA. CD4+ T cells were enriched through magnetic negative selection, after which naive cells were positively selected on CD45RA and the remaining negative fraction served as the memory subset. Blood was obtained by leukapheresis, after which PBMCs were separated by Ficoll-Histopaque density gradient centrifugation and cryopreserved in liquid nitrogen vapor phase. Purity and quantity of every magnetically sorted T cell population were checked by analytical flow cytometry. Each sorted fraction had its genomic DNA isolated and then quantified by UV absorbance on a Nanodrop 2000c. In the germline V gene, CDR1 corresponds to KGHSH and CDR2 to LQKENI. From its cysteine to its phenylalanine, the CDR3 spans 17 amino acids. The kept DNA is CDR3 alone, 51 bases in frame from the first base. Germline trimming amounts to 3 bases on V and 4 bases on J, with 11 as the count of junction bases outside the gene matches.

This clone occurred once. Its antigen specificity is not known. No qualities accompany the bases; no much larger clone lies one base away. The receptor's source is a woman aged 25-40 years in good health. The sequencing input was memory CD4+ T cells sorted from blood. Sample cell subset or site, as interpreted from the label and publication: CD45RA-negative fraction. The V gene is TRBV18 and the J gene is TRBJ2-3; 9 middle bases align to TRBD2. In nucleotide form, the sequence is TGTGCCAGCTCACCGGGTTCTGCGGGAGGGCCCTCAGATACGCAGTATTTT. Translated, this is CASSPGSAGGPSDTQYF.